Included here is one T cell receptor (beta chain) sequence, with context. Method: immunoSEQ multiplex PCR; TCRdb's copy keeps in-frame clones and lacks some. Among roughly 330,000 clones listed, more than 75% were seen once. These data belong to a study of blood T cell repertoires in COVID-19. The study recruited people aged about 18 to 95 years across about two dozen US areas. Per the germline V gene, CDR1 is MRHNA and CDR2 is SNTAGT. This CDR3 is 13 amino acids long. V was cut by 4 bases and J by 5 bases, with 11 bases left in between. This receptor was identified in a young woman who had recovered from COVID-19. The chain employs TRBV6-4 and TRBJ2-5; a possible D gene is TRBD1 (6 bases). Material for sequencing was PBMCs or T cells enriched from blood (not recorded which). CDR3 residues: CASSVRRGETQYF. CDR3 coding DNA: TGTGCCAGCAGTGTTCGCAGGGGCGAGACCCAGTACTTC.